The clone carrying this TCR beta chain was picked up many times. TCRdb re-called the reads with MiXCR, one entry per CDR3 protein. The sample shows 76,000 or so distinct CDR3 sequences, less than 4.5% of them seen only once. These data belong to a study of T cell repertoires in cytomegalovirus infection. Study background: Indications came from public TCR beta signatures; they pointed to CMV infection and to a matching HLA type.

Trimming took 6 bases from V and 0 from J, leaving 15 bases between them. This CDR3 region has 15 residues. Germline CDR1 MDHEN, CDR2 SYDVKM. The clonotype originates from a human donor in good health (CMV status not recorded). Some clones in this sample may be carry-over from other donors' samples. Sequencing input: PBMCs. The chain has TRBV28 and TRBJ2-7, with D perhaps matching TRBD2 (5 bases). DNA for the CDR3: TGTGCCAGCAGCCCGGACTGGAAGAGCTCCTACGAGCAGTACTTC. As protein: CASSPDWKSSYEQYF.